Sequencing of this TCR beta chain was carried out in a study of blood T cell repertoires in COVID-19. Whole-study context: The United States, Italy and Spain were the sources of the acute and convalescent COVID-19 samples. Nucleic acid was either cDNA or gDNA, and it came from T cells, B-cell-depleted T cells, or PBMCs.

Trimming took 3 bases from V and 0 from J, leaving 18 bases between them. Germline values: CDR1 LGHDT, CDR2 YNNKEL (reference sequence). CDR3 length equals 19 residues. The authors' processing: Nucleated cell number was recorded as an estimate derived from reference gene primer amplification. This table comes from immunoSEQ multiplex PCR, and its TCRdb copy is limited to in-frame clones, with some not included. That table gives V, J and clone size, and the DNA gave D and trimming. The sample comprises roughly 87,000 clones, over 70% of which are singletons, and around 4% rests with the top ten. The chain links TRBV3-1 (or the pseudogene TRBV3-2) to TRBJ2-6; weak D call: TRBD2 (6 bases). The receptor's source is a woman between 45 and 65 years old with acute or convalescent COVID-19. Sequences were obtained from peripheral blood. The CDR3 loop is CASSQHAGTGSSGANVLTF. In DNA, the CDR3 is TGTGCCAGCAGCCAGCACGCCGGGACTGGGAGCTCTGGGGCCAACGTCCTGACTTTC.